This T cell receptor (beta chain) emerged from a study of persistence of HIV-infected CD4 T cells. Notes on this clone: Its target is unknown.

This nonspecific control used anti-CD3/anti-CD28 bead stimulation of CD4+ T cells. Sorting of responding CD4+ T cells relied on upregulated CD40 ligand together with CD69. CD8+ T cells were removed from PBMCs prior to stimulation. The libraries were made with immunoSEQ version 4 in survey mode. The table came from immunoSEQ multiplex PCR; TCRdb's copy has only in-frame clones and leaves some out. The table records over 35,000 clones, approximately 89% of them present only once. The source is an adult man with HIV who was CMV-seropositive. The source was CD4+ T cells sorted from PBMCs after roughly 18-hour stimulation, collected from a patient who received antiretroviral therapy.

CDR3 sequence: CASSFWYQSSYEQYF. The CDR3 nucleotides are TGTGCCAGCAGTTTTTGGTACCAGAGCTCCTACGAGCAGTACTTC. The rearrangement links TRBV27 to TRBJ2-7, with D unresolved. Trimming removed 3 bases from V and 0 bases from J, with 12 bases in between. The CDR3 has 15 amino acids. Looked up from germline, CDR1 is MNHEY and CDR2 is SMNVEV (reference sequence).